The rows below give T cell receptor beta chains drawn from one sample of a study of Ad26.COV2.S vaccination and SARS-CoV-2 variants. Measured with immunoSEQ multiplex PCR; TCRdb has only the in-frame clones, and not every one. The sample holds about 400,000 clones; 75% to 90% are singletons and the top ten take about 2%. The specimen comprised peripheral blood, sampled in a trial of Ad26.COV2.S vaccine versus placebo. The source of these receptors is a person aged 18 to 65 who received the Ad26.COV2.S COVID-19 vaccine or a placebo. The CDR3 runs from the conserved cysteine through the conserved F or W.

V gene | CDR3 protein
TRBV7-9 | CASSPSGSYNEQFF
TRBV28 | CASSLQGAHGYTF
TRBV10-3 | CAISDRLANTGELFF
TRBV4-2 | CASSQERGQGNTIYF
TRBV19 | CASSFSRQGANYGYTF
TRBV6-5 | CASSSTGSSYEQYF
TRBV5-4 | CASSLATSTEQYF
TRBV5-3 | CARSIPGHGRGNTGELFF
TRBV29-1 | CSVTPDSPSSYEQYF
TRBV21-1 | CASSKARGANTEAFF
TRBV7-6 | CASSLADRGYEQYF
TRBV7-9 | CASGQVANTGELFF
TRBV27 | CASAWDLRSGANVLTF
TRBV19 | CASSIPTGSQAGANVLTF
TRBV4-2 | CASSQRRRFGETQYF
TRBV6-2/TRBV6-3 | CASSYSGTGGYGYTF
TRBV29-1 | CSGWTGDGYTF
TRBV19 | CASSISARNEQFF
TRBV13 | CASGPGVGEQYF
TRBV3-1/TRBV3-2 | CASSQVGTSGKEEETQYF
TRBV18 | CASSPHSDSPLHF
TRBV6-2/TRBV6-3 | CASSYSSGRALSGDNEQFF
TRBV9 | CASSVGSDREEAFF
TRBV9 | CASSSRTGAREQYF
TRBV5-1 | CASSPDYQPGELFF
TRBV19 | CASSIEGLYNQPQHF
TRBV18 | CASSPVRSLTGGTGELFF
TRBV9 | CASSALAGDGTDTQYF
TRBV28 | CASRGSGNTEAFF
TRBV19 | CASSFGRRSYNEQFF
TRBV5-4 | CASSQGGTNEKLFF
TRBV28 | CASSLTAFYGYTF
TRBV5-1 | CASSQGTANSPLHF
TRBV5-1 | CASSLMNQETQYF
TRBV28 | CASSSWDRGYEQYF
TRBV7-2 | CASSLFELADRYNEQFF
TRBV2 | CASTGQGSYNEQFF
TRBV5-1 | CASSPVEVGQETQYF
TRBV2 | CASSGGGSLNTGELFF
TRBV30 | CAAPGLAGGYNEQFF
TRBV14 | CASSRNLQGRKLFF
TRBV9 | CASSVSPTKADEQYF
TRBV7-3 | CASSLTGSTDTQYF
TRBV27 | CASSSHAGNGQYF
TRBV6-1 | CASSESGSLSPLHF
TRBV19 | CASSIRGPTNTQYF
TRBV20-1 | CSASPGGSDTQYF
TRBV7-2 | CASSLRTSSTDTQYF
TRBV7-2 | CASSFPKNEQYF
TRBV28 | CASSPTGQVYTEAFF
TRBV19 | CASSKGDRDEQYF
TRBV3-1/TRBV3-2 | CASSLRTTGNYGYTF
TRBV27 | CASTTGSSYNSPLHF
TRBV4-2 | CASSPGPTINEKLFF